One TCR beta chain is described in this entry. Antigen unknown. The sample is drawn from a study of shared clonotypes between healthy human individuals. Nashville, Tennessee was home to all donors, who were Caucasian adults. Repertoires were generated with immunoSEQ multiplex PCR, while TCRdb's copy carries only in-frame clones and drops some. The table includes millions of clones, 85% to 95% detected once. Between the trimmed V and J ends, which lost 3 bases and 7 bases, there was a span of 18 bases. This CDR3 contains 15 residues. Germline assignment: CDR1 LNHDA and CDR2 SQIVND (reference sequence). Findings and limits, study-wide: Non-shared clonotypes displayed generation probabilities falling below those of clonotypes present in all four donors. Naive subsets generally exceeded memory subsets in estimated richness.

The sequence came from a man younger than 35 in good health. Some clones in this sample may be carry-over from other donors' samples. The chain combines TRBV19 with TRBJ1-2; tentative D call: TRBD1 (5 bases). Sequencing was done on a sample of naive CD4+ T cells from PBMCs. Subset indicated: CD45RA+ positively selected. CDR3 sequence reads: CASSIQEGIQSGYTF. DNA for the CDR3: TGTGCCAGTAGTATCCAGGAGGGGATCCAGAGTGGCTACACCTTC.